This T cell receptor (beta chain) is drawn from a study of T cells in localized non-small cell lung cancer. Study-level results: Heterogeneity stays possible, as sequencing covered only one tumor region. Uninvolved neighboring lung showed the greatest T cell clonality, exceeding tumor. Paired adjacent lung recovered a median around 60 of the top 100 tumor clones.

The CDR3 has 13 residues. CDR1 LNHDA and CDR2 SQIVND come from the germline V gene (reference sequence). Trimming shortened V by 7 bases and J by 8 bases, and 15 bases separated the two germline ends. TCRdb's copy holds only in-frame clones and misses some; the assay was immunoSEQ multiplex PCR. The table shows tens of thousands of clones, with around 90% occurring only once. In this sample, this clone turned up once. What it binds is not known. The chain recombines TRBV19 with TRBJ1-5; TRBD1 might be the D (6 bases). The sample here was peripheral blood, taken before any cancer treatment. The clonotype was recovered from a woman aged 35-75 years with stage I squamous cell lung carcinoma. Here the CDR3 reads CASTRGADEPQHF. DNA of the CDR3: TGTGCCAGTACGAGGGGGGCCGATGAGCCCCAGCATTTT.